This T cell receptor beta chain was captured in a study of blood T cell repertoires in COVID-19. For the study at large: Acute and convalescent COVID-19 samples came from the United States, Italy and Spain. T cells, B-cell-depleted T cells, or PBMCs provided the cDNA or gDNA that served as material.

In the authors' methods: Reference gene primer amplification in the assay estimated nucleated cell counts. Produced via immunoSEQ multiplex PCR; TCRdb's table is partial and in-frame only. V, J and clone size are those of that table, while D and trimming were read from the DNA. Among some 390,000 clones listed, around 84% were seen once. Material: peripheral blood. The receptor was derived from a human donor in a cohort sampled during active COVID-19.

The CDR3 loop is CASSLGVPQGSPLHF. The CDR3 DNA reads TGCGCCAGCAGCTTGGGCGTCCCCCAGGGATCACCCCTCCACTTT. This chain joins TRBV5-1 and TRBJ1-6; weak D call: TRBD1 (5 bases). V lost 0 bases and J 10 bases, leaving 14 bases between the germline ends. The CDR3 runs 15 residues. The germline V gene encodes CDR1 SGHRS and CDR2 YFSETQ.